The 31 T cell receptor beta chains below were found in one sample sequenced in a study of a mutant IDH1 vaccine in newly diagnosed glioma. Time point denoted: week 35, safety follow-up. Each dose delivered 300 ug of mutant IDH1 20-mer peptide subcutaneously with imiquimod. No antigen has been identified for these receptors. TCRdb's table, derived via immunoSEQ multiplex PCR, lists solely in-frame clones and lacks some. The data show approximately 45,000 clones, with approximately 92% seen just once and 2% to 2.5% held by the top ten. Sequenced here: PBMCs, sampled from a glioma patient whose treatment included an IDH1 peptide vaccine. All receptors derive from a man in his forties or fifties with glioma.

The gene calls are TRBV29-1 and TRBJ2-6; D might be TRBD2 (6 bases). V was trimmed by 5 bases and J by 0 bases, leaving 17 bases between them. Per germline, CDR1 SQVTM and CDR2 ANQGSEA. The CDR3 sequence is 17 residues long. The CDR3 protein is CSVTAEGTNSGANVLTF. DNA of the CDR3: TGCAGCGTTACCGCGGAGGGAACGAACTCTGGGGCCAACGTCCTGACTTTC.

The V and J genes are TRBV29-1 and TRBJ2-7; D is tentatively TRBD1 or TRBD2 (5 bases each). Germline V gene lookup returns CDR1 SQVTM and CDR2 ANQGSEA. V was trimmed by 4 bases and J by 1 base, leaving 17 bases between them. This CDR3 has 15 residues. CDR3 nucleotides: TGCAGCGTTGGGGGACGGACAATCGGTTCCTACGAGCAGTACTTC. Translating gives CSVGGRTIGSYEQYF.

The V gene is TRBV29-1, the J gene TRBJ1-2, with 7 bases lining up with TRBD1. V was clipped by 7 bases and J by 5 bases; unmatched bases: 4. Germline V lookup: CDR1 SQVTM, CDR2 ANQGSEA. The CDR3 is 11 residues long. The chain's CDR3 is CSGQTGYGYTF. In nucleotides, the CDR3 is TGCAGCGGTCAGACAGGGTATGGCTACACCTTC.

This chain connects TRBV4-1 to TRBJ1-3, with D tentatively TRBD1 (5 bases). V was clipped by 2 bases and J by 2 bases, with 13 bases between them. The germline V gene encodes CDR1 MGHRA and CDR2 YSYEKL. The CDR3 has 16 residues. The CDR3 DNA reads TGCGCCAGCAGCCAACCGGGACGGAGCCCTGGAAACACCATATATTTT. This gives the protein CASSQPGRSPGNTIYF.

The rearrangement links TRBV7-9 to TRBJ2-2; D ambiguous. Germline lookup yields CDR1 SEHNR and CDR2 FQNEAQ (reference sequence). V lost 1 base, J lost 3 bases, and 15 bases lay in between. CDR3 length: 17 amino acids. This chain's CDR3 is CASSLVVRVGYTGELFF. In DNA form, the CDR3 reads TGTGCCAGCAGCTTAGTCGTACGTGTTGGGTACACCGGGGAGCTGTTTTTT.

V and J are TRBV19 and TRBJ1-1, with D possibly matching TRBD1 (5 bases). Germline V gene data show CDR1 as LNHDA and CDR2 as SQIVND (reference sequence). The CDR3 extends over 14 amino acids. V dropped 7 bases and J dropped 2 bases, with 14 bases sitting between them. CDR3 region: CASKATDTNTEAFF. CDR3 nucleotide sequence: TGTGCCAGTAAAGCGACAGACACCAACACTGAAGCTTTCTTT.

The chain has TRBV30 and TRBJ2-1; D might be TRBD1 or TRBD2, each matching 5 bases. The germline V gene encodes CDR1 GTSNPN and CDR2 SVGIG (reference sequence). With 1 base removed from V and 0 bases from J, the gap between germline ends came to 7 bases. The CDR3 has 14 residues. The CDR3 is CAWSAGSSYNEQFF. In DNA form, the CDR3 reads TGTGCCTGGAGTGCAGGGAGCTCCTACAATGAGCAGTTCTTC.

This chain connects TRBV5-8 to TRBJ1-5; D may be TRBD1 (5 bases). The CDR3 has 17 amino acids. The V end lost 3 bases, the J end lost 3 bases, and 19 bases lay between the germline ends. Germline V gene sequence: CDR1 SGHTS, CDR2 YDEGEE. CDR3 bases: TGTGCCAGCAGCTCTTCATTCGTGACAGTCAACAATCAGCCCCAGCATTTT. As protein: CASSSSFVTVNNQPQHF.

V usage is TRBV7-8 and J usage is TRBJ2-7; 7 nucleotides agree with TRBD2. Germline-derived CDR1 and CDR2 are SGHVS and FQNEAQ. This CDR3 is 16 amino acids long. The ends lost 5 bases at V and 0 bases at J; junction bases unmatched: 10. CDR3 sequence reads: CASSPRTAGTSYEQYF. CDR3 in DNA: TGTGCCAGCAGCCCCCGTACAGCGGGAACCTCCTACGAGCAGTACTTC.

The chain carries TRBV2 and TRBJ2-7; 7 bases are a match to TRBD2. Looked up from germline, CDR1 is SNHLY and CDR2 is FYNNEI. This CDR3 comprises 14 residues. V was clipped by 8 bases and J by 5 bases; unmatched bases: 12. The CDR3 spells CASGGVTAVNEQYF. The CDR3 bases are TGTGCCAGCGGGGGGGTGACAGCGGTAAACGAGCAGTACTTC.

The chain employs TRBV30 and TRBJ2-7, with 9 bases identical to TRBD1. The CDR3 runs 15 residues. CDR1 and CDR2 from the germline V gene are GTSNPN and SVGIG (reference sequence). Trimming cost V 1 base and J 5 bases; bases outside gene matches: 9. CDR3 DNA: TGTGCCTGGAGTGGGACGGGACAGGGATCCCACGAGCAGTACTTC. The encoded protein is CAWSGTGQGSHEQYF.

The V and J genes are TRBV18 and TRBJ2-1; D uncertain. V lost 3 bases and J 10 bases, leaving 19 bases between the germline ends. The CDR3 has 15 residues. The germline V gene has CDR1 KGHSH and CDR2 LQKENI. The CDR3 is CASSPRPLVNKEQFF. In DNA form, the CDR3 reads TGTGCCAGCTCACCCCGGCCACTCGTGAATAAGGAGCAGTTCTTC.

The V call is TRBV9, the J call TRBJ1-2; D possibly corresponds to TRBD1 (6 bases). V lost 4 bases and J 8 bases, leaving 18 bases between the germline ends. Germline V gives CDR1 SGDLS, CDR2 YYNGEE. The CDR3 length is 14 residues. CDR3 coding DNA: TGTGCCAGCAGCCCAGCCTGGGGGGGCGTAGGCTACACCTTC. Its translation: CASSPAWGGVGYTF. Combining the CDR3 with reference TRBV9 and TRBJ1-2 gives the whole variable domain DSGVTQTPKHLITATGQRVTLRCSPRSGDLSVYWYQQSLDQGLQFLIQYYNGEERAKGNILERFSAQQFPDLHSELNLSSLELGDSALYFCASSPAWGGVGYTFGSGTRLTVV.

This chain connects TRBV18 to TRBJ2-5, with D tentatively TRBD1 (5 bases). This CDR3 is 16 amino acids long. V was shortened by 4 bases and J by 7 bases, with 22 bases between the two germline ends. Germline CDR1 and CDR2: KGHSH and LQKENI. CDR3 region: CASSHNSGSPVRTQYF. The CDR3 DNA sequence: TGTGCCAGCTCACACAACTCAGGGTCGCCCGTACGGACCCAGTACTTC.

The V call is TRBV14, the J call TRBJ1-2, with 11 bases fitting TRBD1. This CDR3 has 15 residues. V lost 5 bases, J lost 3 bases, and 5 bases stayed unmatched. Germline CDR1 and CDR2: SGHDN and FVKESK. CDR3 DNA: TGTGCCAGCAGCATCCGGACAGGGGGCTACTATGGCTACACCTTC. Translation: CASSIRTGGYYGYTF. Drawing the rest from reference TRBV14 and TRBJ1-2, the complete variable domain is EAGVTQFPSHSVIEKGQTVTLRCDPISGHDNLYWYRRVMGKEIKFLLHFVKESKQDESGMPNNRFLAERTGGTYSTLKVQPAELEDSGVYFCASSIRTGGYYGYTFGSGTRLTVV.

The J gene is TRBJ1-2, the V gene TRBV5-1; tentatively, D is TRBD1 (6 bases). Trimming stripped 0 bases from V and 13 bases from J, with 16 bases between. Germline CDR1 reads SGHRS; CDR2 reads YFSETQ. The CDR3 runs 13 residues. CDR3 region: CASSLEQGKVFTF. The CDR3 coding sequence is TGCGCCAGCAGCTTGGAACAGGGTAAAGTTTTCACCTTC.

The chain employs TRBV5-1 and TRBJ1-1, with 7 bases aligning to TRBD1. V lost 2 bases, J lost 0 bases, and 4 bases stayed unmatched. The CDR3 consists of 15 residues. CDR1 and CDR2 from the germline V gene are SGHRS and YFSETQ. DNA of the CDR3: TGCGCCAGCAGCTTTGGACAGGCTTTGAACACTGAAGCTTTCTTT. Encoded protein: CASSFGQALNTEAFF. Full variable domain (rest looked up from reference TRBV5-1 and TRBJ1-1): KAGVTQTPRYLIKTRGQQVTLSCSPISGHRSVSWYQQTPGQGLQFLFEYFSETQRNKGNFPGRFSGRQFSNSRSEMNVSTLELGDSALYLCASSFGQALNTEAFFGQGTRLTVV.

CDR3 region: CASSLFSDRGLYGYTF. Here the CDR3 DNA reads TGTGCCAGCAGTTTATTTTCGGACAGGGGTCTCTATGGCTACACCTTC. The chain recombines TRBV27 with TRBJ1-2, with TRBD1 matching over 9 bases. V shed 1 base, J shed 4 bases, and the junction held 7 bases outside the gene matches. Per the germline V gene, CDR1 is MNHEY and CDR2 is SMNVEV (reference sequence). The CDR3 is 16 amino acids.

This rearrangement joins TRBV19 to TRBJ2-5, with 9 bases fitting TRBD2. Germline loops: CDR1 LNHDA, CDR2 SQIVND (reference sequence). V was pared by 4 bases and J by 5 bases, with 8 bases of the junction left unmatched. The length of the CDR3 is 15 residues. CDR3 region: CASSNAGGPGETQYF. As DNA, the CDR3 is TGTGCCAGTAGTAATGCGGGGGGGCCGGGGGAGACCCAGTACTTC.

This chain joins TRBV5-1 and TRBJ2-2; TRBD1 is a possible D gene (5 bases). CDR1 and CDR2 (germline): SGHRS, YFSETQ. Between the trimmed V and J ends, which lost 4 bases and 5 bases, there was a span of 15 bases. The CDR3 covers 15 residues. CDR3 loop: CASSTTPRQTGELFF. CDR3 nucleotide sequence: TGCGCCAGCAGCACCACGCCCAGACAGACCGGGGAGCTGTTTTTT.

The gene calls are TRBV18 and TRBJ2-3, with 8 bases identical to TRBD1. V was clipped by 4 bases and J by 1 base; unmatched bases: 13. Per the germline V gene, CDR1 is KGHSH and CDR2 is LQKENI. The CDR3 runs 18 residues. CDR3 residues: CASSLRQGSARGTDTQYF. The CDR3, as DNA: TGTGCCAGCTCACTCCGACAGGGGAGTGCGAGAGGCACAGATACGCAGTATTTT.

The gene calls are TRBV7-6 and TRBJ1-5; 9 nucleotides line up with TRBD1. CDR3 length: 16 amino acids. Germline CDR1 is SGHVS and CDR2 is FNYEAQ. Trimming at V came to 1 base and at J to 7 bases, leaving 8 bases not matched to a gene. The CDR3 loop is CASSLVTGGSGQPQHF. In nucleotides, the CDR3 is TGTGCCAGCAGCTTAGTGACAGGGGGAAGCGGCCAGCCCCAGCATTTT.

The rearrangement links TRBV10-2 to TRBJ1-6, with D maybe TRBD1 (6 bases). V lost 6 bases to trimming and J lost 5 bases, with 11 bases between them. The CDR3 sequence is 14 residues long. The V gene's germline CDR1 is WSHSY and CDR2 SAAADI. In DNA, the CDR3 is TGCGCCAGCAGGGGAGACAGGAATAATTCACCCCTCCACTTT. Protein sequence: CASRGDRNNSPLHF.

CDR3 residues: CASIHLSGPWNTEAFF. The CDR3 DNA reads TGTGCCAGCATACACCTTTCTGGGCCTTGGAACACTGAAGCTTTCTTT. The rearrangement uses TRBV7-9 and TRBJ1-1; D is unresolved. The germline V and J ends were trimmed by 7 bases and 1 base, with 19 bases remaining between them. The CDR3 contains 16 residues. The germline V gene has CDR1 SEHNR and CDR2 FQNEAQ (reference sequence).

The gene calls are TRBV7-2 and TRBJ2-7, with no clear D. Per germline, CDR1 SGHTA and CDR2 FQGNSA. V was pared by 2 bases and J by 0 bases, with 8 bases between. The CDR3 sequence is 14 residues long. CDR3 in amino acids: CASSLILSSYEQYF. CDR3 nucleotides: TGTGCCAGCAGCTTAATCCTGAGCTCCTACGAGCAGTACTTC.

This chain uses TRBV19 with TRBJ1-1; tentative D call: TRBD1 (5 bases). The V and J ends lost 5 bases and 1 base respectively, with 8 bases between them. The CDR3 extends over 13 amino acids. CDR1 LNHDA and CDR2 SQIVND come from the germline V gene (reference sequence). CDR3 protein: CASSVTANTEAFF. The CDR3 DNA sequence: TGTGCCAGTAGTGTGACAGCGAACACTGAAGCTTTCTTT. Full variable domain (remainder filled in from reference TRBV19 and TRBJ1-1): DGGITQSPKYLFRKEGQNVTLSCEQNLNHDAMYWYRQDPGQGLRLIYYSQIVNDFQKGDIAEGYSVSREKKESFPLTVTSAQKNPTAFYLCASSVTANTEAFFGQGTRLTVV.

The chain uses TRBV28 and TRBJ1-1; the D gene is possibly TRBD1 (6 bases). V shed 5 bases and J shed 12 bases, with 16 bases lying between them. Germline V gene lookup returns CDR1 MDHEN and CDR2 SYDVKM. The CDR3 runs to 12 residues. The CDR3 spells CASSILQGSTFF. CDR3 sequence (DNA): TGTGCCAGCAGTATCCTACAGGGATCAACTTTCTTT.

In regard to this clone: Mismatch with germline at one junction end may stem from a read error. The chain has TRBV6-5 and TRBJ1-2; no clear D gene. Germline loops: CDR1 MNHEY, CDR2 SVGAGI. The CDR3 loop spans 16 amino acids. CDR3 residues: CTSSYSAVAKFYGYTF. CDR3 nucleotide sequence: TGTACCAGCAGTTACTCTGCCGTCGCCAAGTTCTATGGCTACACCTTC.

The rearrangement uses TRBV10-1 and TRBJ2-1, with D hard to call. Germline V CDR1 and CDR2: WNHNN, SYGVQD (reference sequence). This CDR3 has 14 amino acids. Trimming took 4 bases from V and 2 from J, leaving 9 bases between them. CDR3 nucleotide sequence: TGCGCCAGCAGTGCCGGCGGCACCTACAATGAGCAGTTCTTC. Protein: CASSAGGTYNEQFF.

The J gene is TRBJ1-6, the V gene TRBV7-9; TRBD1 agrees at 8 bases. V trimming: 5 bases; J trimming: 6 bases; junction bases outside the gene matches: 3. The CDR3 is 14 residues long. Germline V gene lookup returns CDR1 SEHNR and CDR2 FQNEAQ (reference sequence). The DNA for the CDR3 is TGTGCCAGCAGCAAGGACAGGGCTAATTCACCCCTCCACTTT. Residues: CASSKDRANSPLHF.

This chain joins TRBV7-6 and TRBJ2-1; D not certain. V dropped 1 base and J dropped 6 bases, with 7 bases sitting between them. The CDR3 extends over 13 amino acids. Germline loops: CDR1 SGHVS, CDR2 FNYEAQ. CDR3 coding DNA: TGTGCCAGCAGCTTAGGACCGCTCAATGAGCAGTTCTTC. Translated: CASSLGPLNEQFF.